This TCR beta chain was sequenced for a study of monozygotic twins with inflammatory bowel disease. Whole-study findings and limits: Healthy co-twins, by inverse Simpson, had higher TCRbeta diversity than their siblings with IBD.

This CDR3 spans 14 amino acids. CDR1 and CDR2 from the germline V gene are MNHEY and SVGAGI. Of note for this clonotype: Its antigen is as yet unknown.

Generation of cDNA took place in eight separate reactions per sample. Template switching introduced UMIs that contain a 6-nucleotide sample barcode. TCRdb reprocessed the 5' RACE reads and keeps a single row for each CDR3 protein, giving no DNA. The sample's table shows around 450,000 distinct CDR3 sequences. Sequencing input: blood. V usage is TRBV6-5 and J usage is TRBJ2-7; TCRdb lists TRBD2, though no DNA is available to test this call. The source of this sequence is a human donor with ulcerative colitis or Crohn's disease, or a healthy co-twin of an affected twin (not recorded which). Here the CDR3 reads CASSYERKGTEQYF.